This entry features one T cell receptor beta chain sequence. Primers included in the PCR were 60 Vbeta and 13 Jbeta primers. Produced via immunoSEQ multiplex PCR; TCRdb's table is partial and in-frame only. This table holds more than 60,000 clones, about 80% found once. This entry is derived from a study of cytomegalovirus exposure and HLA in healthy donors. Specimen: PBMCs. The clonotype was recovered from a man aged 18 to 29 in good health and CMV-seronegative.

The CDR3 is CASSLERVPYGYTF. The CDR3, as DNA: TGTGCCAGCAGCTTGGAGCGGGTCCCCTATGGCTACACCTTC. This sequence joins TRBV5-4 and TRBJ1-2; no reliable D call. Germline-derived CDR1 and CDR2 are SGHNT and YYREEE (reference sequence). CDR3 length: 14 residues. V was cut by 0 bases and J by 4 bases, with 10 bases left in between. The full variable domain, completed using reference TRBV5-4 and TRBJ1-2, is ETGVTQSPTHLIKTRGQQVTLRCSSQSGHNTVSWYQQALGQGPQFIFQYYREEENGRGNFPPRFSGLQFPNYSSELNVNALELDDSALYLCASSLERVPYGYTFGSGTRLTVV.